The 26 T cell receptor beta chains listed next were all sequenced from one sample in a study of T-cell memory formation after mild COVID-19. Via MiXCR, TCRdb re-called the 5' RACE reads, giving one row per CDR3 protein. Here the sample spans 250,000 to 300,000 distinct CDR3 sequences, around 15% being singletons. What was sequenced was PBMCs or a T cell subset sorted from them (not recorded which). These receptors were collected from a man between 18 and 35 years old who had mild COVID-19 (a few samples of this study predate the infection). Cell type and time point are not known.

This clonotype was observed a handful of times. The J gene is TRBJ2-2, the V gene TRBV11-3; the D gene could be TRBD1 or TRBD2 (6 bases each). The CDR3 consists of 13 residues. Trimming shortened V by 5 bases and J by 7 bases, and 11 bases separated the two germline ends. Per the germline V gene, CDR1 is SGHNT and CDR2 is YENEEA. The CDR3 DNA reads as TGTGCCAGCAGCATGAGGGGGGACGGGGAGCTGTTTTTT. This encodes CASSMRGDGELFF. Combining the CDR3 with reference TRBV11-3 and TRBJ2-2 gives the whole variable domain EAGVVQSPRYKIIEKKQPVAFWCNPISGHNTLYWYLQNLGQGPELLIRYENEEAVDDSQLPKDRFSAERLKGVDSTLKIQPAELGDSAVYLCASSMRGDGELFFGEGSRLTVL.

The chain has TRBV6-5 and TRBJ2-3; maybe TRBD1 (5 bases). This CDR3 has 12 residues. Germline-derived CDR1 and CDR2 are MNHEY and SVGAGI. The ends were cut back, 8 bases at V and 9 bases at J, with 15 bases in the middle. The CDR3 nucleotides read TGTGCCAGCGGACAAAGGGCAGCGACGCAGTATTTT. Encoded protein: CASGQRAATQYF.

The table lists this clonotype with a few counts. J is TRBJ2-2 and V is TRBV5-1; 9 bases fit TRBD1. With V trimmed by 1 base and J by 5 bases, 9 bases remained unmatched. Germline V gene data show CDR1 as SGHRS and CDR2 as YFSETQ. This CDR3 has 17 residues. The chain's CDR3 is CASSLYPGQGITGELFF. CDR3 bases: TGCGCCAGCAGCTTGTACCCGGGACAGGGAATAACCGGGGAGCTGTTTTTT.

CDR3: CASSYSMGRGNQPQHF. DNA for the CDR3: TGTGCCAGCAGTTACTCTATGGGGAGAGGCAATCAGCCCCAGCATTTT. The chain has TRBV6-2 or TRBV6-3 and TRBJ1-5; D is ambiguous. This CDR3 has 16 amino acids. CDR1 and CDR2 (germline): MNHEY, SVGEGT. The V end lost 0 bases, the J end lost 2 bases, and 11 bases lay between the germline ends.

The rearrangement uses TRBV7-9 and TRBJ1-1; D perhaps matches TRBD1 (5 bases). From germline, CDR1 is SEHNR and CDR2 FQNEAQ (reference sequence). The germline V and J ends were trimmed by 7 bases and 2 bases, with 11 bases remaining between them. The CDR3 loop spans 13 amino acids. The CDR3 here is CASTMTANTEAFF. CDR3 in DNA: TGTGCCAGCACCATGACAGCAAACACTGAAGCTTTCTTT.

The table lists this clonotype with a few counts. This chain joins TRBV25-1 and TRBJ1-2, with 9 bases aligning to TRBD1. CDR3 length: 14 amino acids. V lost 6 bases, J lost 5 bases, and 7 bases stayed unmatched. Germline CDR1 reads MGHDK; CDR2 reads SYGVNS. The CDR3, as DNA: TGTGCCAGCAGCAATACAGGGGGCGGGTATGGCTACACCTTC. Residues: CASSNTGGGYGYTF.

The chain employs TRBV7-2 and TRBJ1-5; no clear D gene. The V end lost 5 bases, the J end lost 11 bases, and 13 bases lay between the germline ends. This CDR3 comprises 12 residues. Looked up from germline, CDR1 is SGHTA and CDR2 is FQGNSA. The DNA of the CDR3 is TGTGCCAGCAGCCCGACCAGCGGCGCCCAGCATTTT. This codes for CASSPTSGAQHF.

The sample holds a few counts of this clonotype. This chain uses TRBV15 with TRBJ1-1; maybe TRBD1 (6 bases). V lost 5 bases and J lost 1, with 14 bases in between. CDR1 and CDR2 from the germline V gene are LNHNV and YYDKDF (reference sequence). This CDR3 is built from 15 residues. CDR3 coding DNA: TGTGCCACCAGCGGTCCAGCGACAGGGAACACTGAAGCTTTCTTT. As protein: CATSGPATGNTEAFF.

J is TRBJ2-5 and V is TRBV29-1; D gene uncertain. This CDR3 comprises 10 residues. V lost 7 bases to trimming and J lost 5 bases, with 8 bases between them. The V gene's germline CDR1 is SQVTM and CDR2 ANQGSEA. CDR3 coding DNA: TGCAGCGCCCGACGGGAGACCCAGTACTTC. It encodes CSARRETQYF.

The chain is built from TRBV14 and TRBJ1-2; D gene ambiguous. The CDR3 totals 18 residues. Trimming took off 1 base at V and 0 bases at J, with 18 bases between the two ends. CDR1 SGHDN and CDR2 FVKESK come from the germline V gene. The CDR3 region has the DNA TGTGCCAGCAGCCAAGTTAGACGGTCTCTTTTCACTAACTATGGCTACACCTTC. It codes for CASSQVRRSLFTNYGYTF.

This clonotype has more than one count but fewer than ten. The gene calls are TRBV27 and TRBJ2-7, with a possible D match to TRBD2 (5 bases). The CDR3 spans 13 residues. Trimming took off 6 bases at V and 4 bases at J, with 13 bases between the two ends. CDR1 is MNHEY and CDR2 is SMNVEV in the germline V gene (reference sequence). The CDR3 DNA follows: TGTGCCAGCAGCCCCCTCCGGGATTACGAGCAGTACTTC. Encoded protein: CASSPLRDYEQYF.

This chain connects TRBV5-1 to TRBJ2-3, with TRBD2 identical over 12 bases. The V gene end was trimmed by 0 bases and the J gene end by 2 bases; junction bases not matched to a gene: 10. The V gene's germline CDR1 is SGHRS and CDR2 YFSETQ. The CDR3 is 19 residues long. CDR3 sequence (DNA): TGCGCCAGCAGCTTGGGTGCGGCTAGCGGGGGGGCGATCACAGATACGCAGTATTTT. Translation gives CASSLGAASGGAITDTQYF.

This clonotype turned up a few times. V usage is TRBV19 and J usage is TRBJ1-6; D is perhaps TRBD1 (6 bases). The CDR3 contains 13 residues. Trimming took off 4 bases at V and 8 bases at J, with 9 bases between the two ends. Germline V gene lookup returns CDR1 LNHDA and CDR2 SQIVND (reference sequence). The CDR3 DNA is TGTGCCAGTAGTAAGCGGACAGATTCACCCCTCCACTTT. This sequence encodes CASSKRTDSPLHF. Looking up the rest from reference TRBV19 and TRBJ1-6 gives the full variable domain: DGGITQSPKYLFRKEGQNVTLSCEQNLNHDAMYWYRQDPGQGLRLIYYSQIVNDFQKGDIAEGYSVSREKKESFPLTVTSAQKNPTAFYLCASSKRTDSPLHFGNGTRLTVT.

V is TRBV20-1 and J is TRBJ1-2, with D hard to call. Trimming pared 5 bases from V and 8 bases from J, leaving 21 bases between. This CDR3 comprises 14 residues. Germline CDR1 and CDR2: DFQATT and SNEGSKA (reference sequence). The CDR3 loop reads CSAPGRPKKWGYTF. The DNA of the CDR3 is TGCAGTGCTCCCGGACGTCCCAAAAAGTGGGGCTACACCTTC.

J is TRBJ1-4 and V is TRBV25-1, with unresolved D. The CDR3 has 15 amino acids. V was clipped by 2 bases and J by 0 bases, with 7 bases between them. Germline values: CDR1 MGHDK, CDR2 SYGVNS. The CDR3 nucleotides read TGTGCCAGCAGTGAAGGCCGATCAACTAATGAAAAACTGTTTTTT. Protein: CASSEGRSTNEKLFF.

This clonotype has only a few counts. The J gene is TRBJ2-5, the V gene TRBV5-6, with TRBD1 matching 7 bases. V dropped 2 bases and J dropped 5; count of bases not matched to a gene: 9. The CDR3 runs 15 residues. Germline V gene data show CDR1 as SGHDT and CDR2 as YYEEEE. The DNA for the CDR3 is TGTGCCAGCAGCTTAACGAAGACAGGGCTTGAGACCCAGTACTTC. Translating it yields CASSLTKTGLETQYF.

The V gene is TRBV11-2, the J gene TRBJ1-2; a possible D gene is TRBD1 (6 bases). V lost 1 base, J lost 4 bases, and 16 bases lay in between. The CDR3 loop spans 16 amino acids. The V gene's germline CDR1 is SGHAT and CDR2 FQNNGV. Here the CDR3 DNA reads TGTGCCAGCAGCTTAGGAATCCCAGGGGTTGGCTATGGCTACACCTTC. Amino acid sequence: CASSLGIPGVGYGYTF.

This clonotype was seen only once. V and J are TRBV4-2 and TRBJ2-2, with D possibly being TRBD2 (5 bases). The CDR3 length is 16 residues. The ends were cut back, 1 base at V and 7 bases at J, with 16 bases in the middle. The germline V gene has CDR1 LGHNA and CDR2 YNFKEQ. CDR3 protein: CASSQAGKGLYGELFF. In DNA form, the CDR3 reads TGTGCCAGCAGCCAAGCGGGAAAAGGCTTGTACGGGGAGCTGTTTTTT.

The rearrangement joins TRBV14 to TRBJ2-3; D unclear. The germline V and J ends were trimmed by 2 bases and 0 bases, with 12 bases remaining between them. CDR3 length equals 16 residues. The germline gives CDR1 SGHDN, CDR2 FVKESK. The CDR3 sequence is CASSQRQRSSTDTQYF. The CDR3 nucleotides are TGTGCCAGCAGCCAAAGACAAAGATCTAGCACAGATACGCAGTATTTT.

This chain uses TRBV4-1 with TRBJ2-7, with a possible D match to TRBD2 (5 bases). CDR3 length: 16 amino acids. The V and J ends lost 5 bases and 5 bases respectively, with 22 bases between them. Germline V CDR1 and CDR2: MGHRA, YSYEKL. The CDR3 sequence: CASSDRGRTPGDEQYF. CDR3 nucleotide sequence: TGCGCCAGCAGCGACCGAGGACGGACTCCCGGTGACGAGCAGTACTTC.

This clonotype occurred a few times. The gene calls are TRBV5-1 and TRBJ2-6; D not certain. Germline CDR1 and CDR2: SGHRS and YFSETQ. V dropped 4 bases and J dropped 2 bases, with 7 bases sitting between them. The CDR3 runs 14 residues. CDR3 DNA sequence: TGCGCCAGCAGCCCAGCGACTGGGGCCAACGTCCTGACTTTC. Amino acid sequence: CASSPATGANVLTF.

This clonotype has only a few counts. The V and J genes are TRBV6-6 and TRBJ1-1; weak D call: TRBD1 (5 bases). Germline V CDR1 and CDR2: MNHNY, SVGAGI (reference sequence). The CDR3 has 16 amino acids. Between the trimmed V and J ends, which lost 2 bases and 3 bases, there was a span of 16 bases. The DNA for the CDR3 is TGTGCCAGCAGTTACGATTTGGGGGGTGGGGACACTGAAGCTTTCTTT. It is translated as CASSYDLGGGDTEAFF.

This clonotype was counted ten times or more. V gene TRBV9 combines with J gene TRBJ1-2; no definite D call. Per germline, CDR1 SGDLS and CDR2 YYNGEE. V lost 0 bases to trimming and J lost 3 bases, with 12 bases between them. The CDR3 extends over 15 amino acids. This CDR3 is CASSVDGEPDYGYTF. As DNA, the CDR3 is TGTGCCAGCAGCGTAGACGGGGAACCAGACTATGGCTACACCTTC.

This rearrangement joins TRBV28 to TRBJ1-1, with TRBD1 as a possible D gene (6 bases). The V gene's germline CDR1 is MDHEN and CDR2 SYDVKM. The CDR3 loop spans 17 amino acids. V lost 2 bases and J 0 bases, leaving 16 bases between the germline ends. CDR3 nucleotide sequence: TGTGCCAGCAGTTTAAAACGCAGGACAGCCTTGAACACTGAAGCTTTCTTT. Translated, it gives CASSLKRRTALNTEAFF.

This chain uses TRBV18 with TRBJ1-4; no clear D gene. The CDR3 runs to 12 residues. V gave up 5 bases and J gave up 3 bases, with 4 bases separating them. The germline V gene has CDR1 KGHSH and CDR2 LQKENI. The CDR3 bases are TGTGCCAGCTCAACGGCTAATGAAAAACTGTTTTTT. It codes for CASSTANEKLFF.

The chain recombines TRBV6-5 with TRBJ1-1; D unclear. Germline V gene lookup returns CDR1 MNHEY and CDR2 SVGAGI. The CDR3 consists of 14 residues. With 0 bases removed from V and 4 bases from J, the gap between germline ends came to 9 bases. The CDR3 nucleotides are TGTGCCAGCAGTTACTCGAACAGCCTCACTGAAGCTTTCTTT. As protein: CASSYSNSLTEAFF.